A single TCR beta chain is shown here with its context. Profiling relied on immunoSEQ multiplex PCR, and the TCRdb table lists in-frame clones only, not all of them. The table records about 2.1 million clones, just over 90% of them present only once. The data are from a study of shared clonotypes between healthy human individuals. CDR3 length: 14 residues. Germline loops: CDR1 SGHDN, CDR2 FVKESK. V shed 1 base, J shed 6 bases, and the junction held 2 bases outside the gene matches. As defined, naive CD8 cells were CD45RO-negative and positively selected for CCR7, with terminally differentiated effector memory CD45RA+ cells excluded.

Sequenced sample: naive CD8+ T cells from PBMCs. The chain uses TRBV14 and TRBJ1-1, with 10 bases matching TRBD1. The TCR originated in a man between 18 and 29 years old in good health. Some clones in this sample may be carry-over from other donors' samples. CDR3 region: CASSQGQGASEAFF. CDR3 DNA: TGTGCCAGCAGCCAAGGACAGGGGGCCTCTGAAGCTTTCTTT.